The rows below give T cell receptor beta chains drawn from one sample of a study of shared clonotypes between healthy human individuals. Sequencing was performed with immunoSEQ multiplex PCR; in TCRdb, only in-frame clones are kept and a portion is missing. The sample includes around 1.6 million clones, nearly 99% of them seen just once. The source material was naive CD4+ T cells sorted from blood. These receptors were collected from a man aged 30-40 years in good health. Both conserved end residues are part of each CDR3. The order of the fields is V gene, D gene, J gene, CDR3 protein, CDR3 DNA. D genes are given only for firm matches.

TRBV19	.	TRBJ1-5	CASSIVAGYHQPQHF	TGTGCCAGTAGTATAGTGGCCGGTTATCATCAGCCCCAGCATTTT
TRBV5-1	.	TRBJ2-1	CASSLGQLSYNEQFF	TGCGCCAGCAGCTTAGGACAGCTCTCCTACAATGAGCAGTTCTTC
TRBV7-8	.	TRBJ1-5	CASSLATPGRLRDQPQHF	TGTGCCAGCAGCTTAGCGACCCCGGGCAGGCTGCGCGATCAGCCCCAGCATTTT
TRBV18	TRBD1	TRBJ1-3	CASSLGTGSSGNTIYF	TGTGCCAGCTCACTAGGGACAGGGAGCTCTGGAAACACCATATATTTT
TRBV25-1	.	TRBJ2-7	CASSEPQVGEQYF	TGTGCCAGCAGTGAACCCCAGGTTGGCGAGCAGTACTTC
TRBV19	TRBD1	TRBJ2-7	CASSIRDRGYEQYF	TGTGCCAGTAGTATCCGGGACAGGGGGTACGAGCAGTACTTC
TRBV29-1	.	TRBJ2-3	CSGMDGTDTQYF	TGCAGCGGGATGGACGGCACAGATACGCAGTATTTT
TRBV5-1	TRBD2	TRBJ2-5	CASSLSGSGETQYF	TGCGCCAGCAGCTTGAGCGGGAGCGGAGAGACCCAGTACTTC
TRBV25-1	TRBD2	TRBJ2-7	CASQLAGGYEQYF	TGTGCCAGCCAGCTAGCGGGAGGGTACGAGCAGTACTTC
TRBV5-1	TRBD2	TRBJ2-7	CASSLGLAGVLVGVSEQYF	TGCGCCAGCAGCTTGGGACTAGCGGGAGTATTGGTCGGGGTTTCCGAGCAGTACTTC
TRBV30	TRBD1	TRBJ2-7	CACVETGSYEQYF	TGTGCCTGTGTGGAGACAGGGTCGTACGAGCAGTACTTC
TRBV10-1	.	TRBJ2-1	CASSESYGNPRNEQFF	TGCGCCAGCAGTGAGTCTTATGGAAACCCCCGCAATGAGCAGTTCTTC
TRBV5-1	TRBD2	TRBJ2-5	CASSLYPSGAQETQYF	TGCGCCAGCAGCTTGTACCCTAGCGGGGCTCAAGAGACCCAGTACTTC
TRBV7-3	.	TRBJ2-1	CASSQDPRMNEQFF	TGTGCCAGCAGCCAAGATCCCAGGATGAATGAGCAGTTCTTC
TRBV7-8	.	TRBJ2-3	CASSRKTVTDTQYF	TGTGCCAGCAGCCGAAAAACAGTCACAGATACGCAGTATTTT
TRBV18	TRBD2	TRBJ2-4	CASSPIAGRQNIQYF	TGTGCCAGCTCACCGATAGCGGGACGACAAAACATTCAGTACTTC
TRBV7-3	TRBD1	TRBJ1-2	CASSLTTGATYGYTF	TGTGCCAGCAGCTTAACCACAGGGGCCACCTATGGCTACACCTTC
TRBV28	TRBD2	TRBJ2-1	CASSLAGGDYEQFF	TGTGCCAGCAGTTTAGCGGGAGGAGACTATGAGCAGTTCTTC
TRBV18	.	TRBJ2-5	CASSPGQRETQYF	TGTGCCAGCTCACCGGGGCAGCGGGAGACCCAGTACTTC
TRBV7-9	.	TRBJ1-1	CASSPGRVTEAFF	TGTGCCAGCAGCCCAGGGAGGGTGACTGAAGCTTTCTTT
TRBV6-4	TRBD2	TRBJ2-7	CASSDDLAGGPYEQYF	TGTGCCAGCAGTGACGACCTAGCGGGAGGGCCATACGAGCAGTACTTC
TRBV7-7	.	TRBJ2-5	CASSLRRGILAGVAETQYF	TGTGCTAGCAGCTTAAGAAGGGGGATACTGGCGGGAGTAGCCGAGACCCAGTACTTC
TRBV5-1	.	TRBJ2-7	CASSLQGHPGEQYF	TGCGCCAGCAGCTTACAGGGACACCCGGGGGAGCAGTACTTC
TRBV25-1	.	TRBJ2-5	CASSDTTFQETQYF	TGTGCCAGCAGTGATACGACATTCCAAGAGACCCAGTACTTC
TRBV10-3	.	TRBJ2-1	CATRGGNNEQFF	TGTGCCACCCGTGGGGGGAACAATGAGCAGTTCTTC
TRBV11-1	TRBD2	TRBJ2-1	CASSWGSGRLSYNEQFF	TGTGCCAGCAGCTGGGGTAGCGGGAGACTCTCCTACAATGAGCAGTTCTTC
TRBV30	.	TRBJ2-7	CAWSVTGLYEQYF	TGTGCCTGGAGTGTAACAGGGCTTTACGAGCAGTACTTC
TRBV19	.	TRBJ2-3	CASRPDGLYTDTQYF	TGTGCCAGTAGACCAGACGGGCTATACACAGATACGCAGTATTTT
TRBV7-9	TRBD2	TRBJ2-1	CASSLALAGRNEQFF	TGTGCCAGCAGCTTAGCATTAGCGGGAAGGAATGAGCAGTTCTTC
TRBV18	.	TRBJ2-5	CASSPRQPRGEETQYF	TGTGCCAGCTCACCCAGACAGCCCCGGGGTGAAGAGACCCAGTACTTC
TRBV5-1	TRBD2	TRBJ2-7	CASSPHTGLAGSYEQYF	TGCGCCAGCAGCCCTCACACGGGACTAGCGGGCTCCTACGAGCAGTACTTC
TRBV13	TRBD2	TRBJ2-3	CASSFGAGGDTDTQYF	TGTGCCAGCAGCTTCGGAGCGGGAGGCGACACAGATACGCAGTATTTT
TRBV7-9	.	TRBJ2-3	CASSPETLGTDTQYF	TGTGCCAGCAGCCCCGAAACCTTGGGCACAGATACGCAGTATTTT